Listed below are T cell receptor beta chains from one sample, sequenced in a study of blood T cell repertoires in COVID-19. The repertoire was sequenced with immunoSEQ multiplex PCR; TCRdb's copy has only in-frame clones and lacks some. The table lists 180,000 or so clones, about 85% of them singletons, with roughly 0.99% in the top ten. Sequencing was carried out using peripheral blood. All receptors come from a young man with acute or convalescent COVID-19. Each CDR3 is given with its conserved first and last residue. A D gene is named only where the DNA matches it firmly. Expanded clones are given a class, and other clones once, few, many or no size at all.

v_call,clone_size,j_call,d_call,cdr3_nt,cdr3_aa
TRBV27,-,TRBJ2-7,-,TGTGCCAGCAGTTTAGGGAGTGACGGCTACGAGCAGTACTTC,CASSLGSDGYEQYF
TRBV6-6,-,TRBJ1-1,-,TGTGCCAGCACTCTGACCCGACAGAATGAAGCTTTCTTT,CASTLTRQNEAFF
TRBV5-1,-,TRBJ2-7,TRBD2,TGCGCCAGCAGTCTTTCTCGGGAGGGCTACGAGCAGTACTTC,CASSLSREGYEQYF
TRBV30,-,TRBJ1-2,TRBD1,TGTGCCTGGAGTGTACCACCGGGACAGGGAGGTGGCTACACCTTC,CAWSVPPGQGGGYTF
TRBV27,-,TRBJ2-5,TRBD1,TGTGCCAGCAGTCCCCGGGACAGGGGCATACAAGAGACCCAGTACTTC,CASSPRDRGIQETQYF
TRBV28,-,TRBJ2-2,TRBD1,TGTGCCGGTGGTAGGTCCAGGGGGCTCACCGGGGAGCTGTTTTTT,CAGGRSRGLTGELFF
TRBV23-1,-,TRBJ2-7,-,TGCGCCAGCAGTCAAATCTCAGAACCTAGCTCCTACGAGCAGTACTTC,CASSQISEPSSYEQYF
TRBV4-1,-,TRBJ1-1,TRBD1,TGCGCCAGCAGCCAACTGGGGACAGGACGGGGTGAAGCTTTCTTT,CASSQLGTGRGEAFF
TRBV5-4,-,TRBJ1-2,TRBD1,TGTGCCAGCAGCTTTATGACAGGGATGGGTGGCTACACCTTC,CASSFMTGMGGYTF
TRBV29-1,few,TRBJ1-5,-,TGCAGCGTTGTAGGGCAGGGTTCCAATCAGCCCCAGCATTTT,CSVVGQGSNQPQHF
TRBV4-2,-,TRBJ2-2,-,TGTGCCAGCAGCCAAAGGGACTCGAACACCGGGGAGCTGTTTTTT,CASSQRDSNTGELFF
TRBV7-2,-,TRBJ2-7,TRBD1,TGTGCCAGCAGCACCCACCTGGGGACAGGGGTCGAGCAGTACTTC,CASSTHLGTGVEQYF
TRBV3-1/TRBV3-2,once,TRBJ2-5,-,TGTGCCAGCAGCCAGGACAGAGTGTACCAAGAGACCCAGTACTTC,CASSQDRVYQETQYF
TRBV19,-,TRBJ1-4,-,TGTGCCAGTAGTATCTCCCAGGGTGGTGAAAAACTGTTTTTT,CASSISQGGEKLFF
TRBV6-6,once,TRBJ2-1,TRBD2,TGTGCCAGCAGCACAGGACTAGCGGAGTCCTACAATGAGCAGTTCTTC,CASSTGLAESYNEQFF
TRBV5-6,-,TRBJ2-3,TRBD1,TGTGCCAGCAGCTTCCTGGACAGGGCCACAGATACGCAGTATTTT,CASSFLDRATDTQYF
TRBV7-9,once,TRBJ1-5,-,TGTGCCAGCAGCCGCGCCGGGACTACTAATCAGCCCCAGCATTTT,CASSRAGTTNQPQHF
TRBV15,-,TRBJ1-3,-,TGTGCCACCAGCAGGGGAGGAAACTCTGGAAACACCATATATTTT,CATSRGGNSGNTIYF
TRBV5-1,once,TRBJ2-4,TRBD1,TGCGCCAGCAGCAAGGACAGGGGGCTCGGAAACATTCAGTACTTC,CASSKDRGLGNIQYF
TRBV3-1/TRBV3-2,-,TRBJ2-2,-,TGTGCCAGCAGCCAGGAGGGCACGAACACCGGGGAGCTGTTTTTT,CASSQEGTNTGELFF
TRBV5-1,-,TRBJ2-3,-,TGCGCCAGCAGCTTTCCGGGGGTGGATACGCAGTATTTT,CASSFPGVDTQYF
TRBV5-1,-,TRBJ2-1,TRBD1,TGCGCCAGCAGTTTTTCCGGGACAGGGAGCTCTGGGTTGTTTGGTGAGCAGTTCTTC,CASSFSGTGSSGLFGEQFF
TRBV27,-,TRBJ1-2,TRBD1,TGTGCCAGTACTCCGACCGGGACAGGGGGCGCCTATGGCTACACCTTC,CASTPTGTGGAYGYTF
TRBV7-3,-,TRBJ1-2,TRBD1,TGTGCCAGCAGCTCCTCGAACAGGGGGGAGAGATCCGCTGGCTACACCTTC,CASSSSNRGERSAGYTF
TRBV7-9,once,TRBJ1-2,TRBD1,TGTGCCAGCAGCTCTCCTCTAGGACAGGGAGACTATGGCTACACCTTC,CASSSPLGQGDYGYTF
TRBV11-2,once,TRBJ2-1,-,TGTGCCAGCAGCTTCCATAATGAGCAGTTCTTC,CASSFHNEQFF
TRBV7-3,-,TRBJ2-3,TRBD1,TGTGCCAGCAGCTTAGGATTCGGGACAGGGGGTGCAGATACGCAGTATTTT,CASSLGFGTGGADTQYF
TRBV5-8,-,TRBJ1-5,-,TGTGCCAGCAGCTCGGGGTATCAGCCCCAGCATTTT,CASSSGYQPQHF
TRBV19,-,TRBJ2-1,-,TGTGCCAGTAGTAGGGAAGGGACCCCCAGGGGTAATGAGCAGTTCTTC,CASSREGTPRGNEQFF
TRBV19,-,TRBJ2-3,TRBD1,TGTGCCAGTAGTATTCGGACAGGTGCTAGCACAGATACGCAGTATTTT,CASSIRTGASTDTQYF
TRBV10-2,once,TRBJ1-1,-,TGCGCCAGCAGTCGGGGGACGGACACTGAAGCTTTCTTT,CASSRGTDTEAFF
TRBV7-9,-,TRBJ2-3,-,TGTGCCAGCAGCGTCAGGCAGAGCACAGATACGCAGTATTTT,CASSVRQSTDTQYF
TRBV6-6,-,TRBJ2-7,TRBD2,TGTGCCACTACCCAAGGGTCCGGGGGGTACGAGCAGTACTTC,CATTQGSGGYEQYF
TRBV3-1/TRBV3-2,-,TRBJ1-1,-,TGTGCCAGCAGTCGGGGCACTGAAGCTTTCTTT,CASSRGTEAFF
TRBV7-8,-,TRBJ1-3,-,TGTGCCAGCTCAGGCGGGTCTGGAAACACCATATATTTT,CASSGGSGNTIYF
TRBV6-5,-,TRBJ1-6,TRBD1,TGTGCCAGCAGCCGTGACAGGGCTGGGTCACCCCTCCACTTT,CASSRDRAGSPLHF
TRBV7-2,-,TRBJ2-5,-,TGTGCCAGCAGTGCAGTGTACCAAGAGACCCAGTACTTC,CASSAVYQETQYF
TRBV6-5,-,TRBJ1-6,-,TGTGCCAGCGGGGGGATATCCTATAATTCACCCCTCCACTTT,CASGGISYNSPLHF
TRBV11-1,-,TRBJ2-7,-,TGTGCCAGCAGCCAAGCGACGGAGTCCTACGAGCAGTACTTC,CASSQATESYEQYF
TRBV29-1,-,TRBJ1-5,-,TGCAGCGTTGGACAGGGCAATCAGCCCCAGCATTTT,CSVGQGNQPQHF
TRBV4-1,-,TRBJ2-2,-,TGCGCCAGCAACCTAAAGGGGGGGAGCGGGGCTACCGGGGAGCTGTTTTTT,CASNLKGGSGATGELFF
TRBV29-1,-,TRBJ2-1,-,TGCAGCGTTGCTGGGTCCCACAGCTCCTACAATGAGCAGTTCTTC,CSVAGSHSSYNEQFF
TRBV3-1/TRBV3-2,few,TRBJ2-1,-,TGTGCCAGCAGCCGCGGGAATTCCTACAATGAGCAGTTCTTC,CASSRGNSYNEQFF
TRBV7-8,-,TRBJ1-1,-,TGTGCCAGCAGTAGTGTGAACACTGAAGCTTTCTTT,CASSSVNTEAFF
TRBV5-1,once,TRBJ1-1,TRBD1,TGCGCCAGCAGCTTGGGAGACAGGGGCGCGGGAAACACTGAAGCTTTCTTT,CASSLGDRGAGNTEAFF
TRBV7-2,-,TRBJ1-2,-,TGTGCCAGCAGCTTCAACTCACGGGGCTACACCTTC,CASSFNSRGYTF
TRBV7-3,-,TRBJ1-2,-,TGTGCCAGCAGCCCAGGGGTTGCCTATGGCTACACCTTC,CASSPGVAYGYTF
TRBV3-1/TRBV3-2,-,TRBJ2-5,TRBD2,TGTGCCAGCAGCCAAGCGGGGGGATCAGAGACCCAGTACTTC,CASSQAGGSETQYF
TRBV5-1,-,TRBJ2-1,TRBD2,TGCGCCAGCAGCTTGGAATTGGGCGGGGGGGCTCAGAATGAGCAGTTCTTC,CASSLELGGGAQNEQFF
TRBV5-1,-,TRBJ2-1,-,TGCGCCAGCAGCTTTCTGGACAACTCCTACAATGAGCAGTTCTTC,CASSFLDNSYNEQFF
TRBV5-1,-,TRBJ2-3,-,TGCGCCAGCAGCCCTTGGGCAGGCACAGATACGCAGTATTTT,CASSPWAGTDTQYF
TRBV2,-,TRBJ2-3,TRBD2,TGTGCCAGCAGCCCGACTAGCGGTAACACAGATACGCAGTATTTT,CASSPTSGNTDTQYF